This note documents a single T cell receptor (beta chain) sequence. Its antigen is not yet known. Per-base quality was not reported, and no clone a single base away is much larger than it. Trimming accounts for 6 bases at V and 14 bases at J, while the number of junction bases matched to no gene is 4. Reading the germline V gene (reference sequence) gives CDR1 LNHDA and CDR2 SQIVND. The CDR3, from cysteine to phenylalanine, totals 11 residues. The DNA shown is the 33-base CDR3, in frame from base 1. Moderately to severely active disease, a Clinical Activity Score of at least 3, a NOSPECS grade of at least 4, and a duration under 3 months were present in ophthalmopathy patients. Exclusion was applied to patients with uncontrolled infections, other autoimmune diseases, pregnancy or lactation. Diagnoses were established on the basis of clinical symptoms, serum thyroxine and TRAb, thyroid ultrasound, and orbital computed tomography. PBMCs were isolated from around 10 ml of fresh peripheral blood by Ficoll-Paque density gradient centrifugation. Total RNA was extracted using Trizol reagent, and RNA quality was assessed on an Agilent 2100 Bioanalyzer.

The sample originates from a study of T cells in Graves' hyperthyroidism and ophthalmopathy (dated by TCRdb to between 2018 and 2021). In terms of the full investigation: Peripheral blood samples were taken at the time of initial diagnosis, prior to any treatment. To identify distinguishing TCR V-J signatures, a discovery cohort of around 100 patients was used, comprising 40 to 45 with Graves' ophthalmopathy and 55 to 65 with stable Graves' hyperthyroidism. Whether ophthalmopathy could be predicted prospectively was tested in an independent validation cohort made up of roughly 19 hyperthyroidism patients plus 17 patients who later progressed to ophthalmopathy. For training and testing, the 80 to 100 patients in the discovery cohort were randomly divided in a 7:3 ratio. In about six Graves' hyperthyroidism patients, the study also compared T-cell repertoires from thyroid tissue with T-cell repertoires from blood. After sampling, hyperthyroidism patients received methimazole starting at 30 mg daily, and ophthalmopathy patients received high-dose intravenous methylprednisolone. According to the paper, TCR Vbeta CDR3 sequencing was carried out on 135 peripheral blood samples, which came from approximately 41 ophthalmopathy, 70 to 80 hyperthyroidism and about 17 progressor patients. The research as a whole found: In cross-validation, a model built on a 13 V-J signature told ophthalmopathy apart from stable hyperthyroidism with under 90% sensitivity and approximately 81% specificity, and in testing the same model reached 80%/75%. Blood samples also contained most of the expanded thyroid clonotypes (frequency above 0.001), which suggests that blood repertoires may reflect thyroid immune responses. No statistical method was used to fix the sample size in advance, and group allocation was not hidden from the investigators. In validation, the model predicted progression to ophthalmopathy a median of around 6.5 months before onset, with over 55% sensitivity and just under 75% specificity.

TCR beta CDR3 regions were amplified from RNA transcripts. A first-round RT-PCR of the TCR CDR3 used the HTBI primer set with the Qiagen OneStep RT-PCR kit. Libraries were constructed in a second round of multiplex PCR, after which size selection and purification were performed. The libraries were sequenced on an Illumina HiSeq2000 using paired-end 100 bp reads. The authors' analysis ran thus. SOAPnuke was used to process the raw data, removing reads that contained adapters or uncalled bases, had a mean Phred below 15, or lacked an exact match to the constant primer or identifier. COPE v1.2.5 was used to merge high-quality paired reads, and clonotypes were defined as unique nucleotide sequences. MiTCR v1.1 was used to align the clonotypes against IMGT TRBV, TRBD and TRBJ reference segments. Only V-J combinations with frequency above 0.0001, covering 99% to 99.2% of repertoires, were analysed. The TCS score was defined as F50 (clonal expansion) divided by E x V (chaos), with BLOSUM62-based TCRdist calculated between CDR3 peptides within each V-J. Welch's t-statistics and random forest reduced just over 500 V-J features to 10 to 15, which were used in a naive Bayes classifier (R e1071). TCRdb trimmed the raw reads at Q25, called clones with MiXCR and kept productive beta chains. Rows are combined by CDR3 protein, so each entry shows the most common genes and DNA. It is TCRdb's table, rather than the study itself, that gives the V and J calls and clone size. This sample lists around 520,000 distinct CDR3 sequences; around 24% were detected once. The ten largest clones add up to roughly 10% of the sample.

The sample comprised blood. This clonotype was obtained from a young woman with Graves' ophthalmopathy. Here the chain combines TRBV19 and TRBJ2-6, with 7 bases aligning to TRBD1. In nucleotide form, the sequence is TGTGCCAGTAGGACGGGACAGCTCCTGACTTTC. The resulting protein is CASRTGQLLTF.